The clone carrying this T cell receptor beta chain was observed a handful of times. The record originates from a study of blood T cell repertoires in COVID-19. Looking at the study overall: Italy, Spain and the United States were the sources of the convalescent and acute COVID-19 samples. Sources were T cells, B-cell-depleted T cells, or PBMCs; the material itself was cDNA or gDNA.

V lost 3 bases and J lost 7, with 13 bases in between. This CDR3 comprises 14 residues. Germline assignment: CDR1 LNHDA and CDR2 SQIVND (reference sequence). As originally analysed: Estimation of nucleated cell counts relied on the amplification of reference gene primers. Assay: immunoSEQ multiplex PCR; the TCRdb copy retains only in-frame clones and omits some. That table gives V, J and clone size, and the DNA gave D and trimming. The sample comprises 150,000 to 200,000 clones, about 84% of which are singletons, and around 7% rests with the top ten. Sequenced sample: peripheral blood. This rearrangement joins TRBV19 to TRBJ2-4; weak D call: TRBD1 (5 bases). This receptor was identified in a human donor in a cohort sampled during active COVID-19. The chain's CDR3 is CASSIQGSWNIQYF. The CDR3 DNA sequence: TGTGCCAGTAGTATCCAGGGTTCCTGGAACATTCAGTACTTC.